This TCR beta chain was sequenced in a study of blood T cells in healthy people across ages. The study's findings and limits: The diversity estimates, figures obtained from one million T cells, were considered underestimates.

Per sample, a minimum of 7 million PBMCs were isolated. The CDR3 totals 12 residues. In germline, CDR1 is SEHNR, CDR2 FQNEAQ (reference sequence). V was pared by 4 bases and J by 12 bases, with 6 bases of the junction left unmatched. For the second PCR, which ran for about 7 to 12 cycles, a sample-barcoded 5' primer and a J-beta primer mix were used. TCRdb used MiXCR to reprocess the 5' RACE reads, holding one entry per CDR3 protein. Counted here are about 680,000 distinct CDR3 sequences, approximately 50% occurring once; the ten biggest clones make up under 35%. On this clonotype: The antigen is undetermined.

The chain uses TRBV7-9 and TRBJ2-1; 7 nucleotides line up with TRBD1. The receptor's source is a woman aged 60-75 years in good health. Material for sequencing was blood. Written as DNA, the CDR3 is TGTGCCAGCAGCTCAGAACAGGGGCGGCAGTTCTTC. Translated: CASSSEQGRQFF.